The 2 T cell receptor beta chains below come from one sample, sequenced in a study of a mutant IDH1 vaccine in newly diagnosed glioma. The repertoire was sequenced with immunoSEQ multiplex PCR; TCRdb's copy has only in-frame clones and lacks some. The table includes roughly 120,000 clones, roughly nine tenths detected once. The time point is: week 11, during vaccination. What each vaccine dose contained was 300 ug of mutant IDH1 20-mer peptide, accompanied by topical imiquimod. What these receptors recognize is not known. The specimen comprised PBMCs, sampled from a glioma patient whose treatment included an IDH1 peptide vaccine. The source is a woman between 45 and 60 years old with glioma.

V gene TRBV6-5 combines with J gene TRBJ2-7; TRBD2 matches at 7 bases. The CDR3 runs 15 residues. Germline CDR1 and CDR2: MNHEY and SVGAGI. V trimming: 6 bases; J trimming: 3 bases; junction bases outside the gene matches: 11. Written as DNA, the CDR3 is TGTGCCAGCAGGACTCTCCTAGCGGATCACTACGAGCAGTACTTC. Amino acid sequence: CASRTLLADHYEQYF.

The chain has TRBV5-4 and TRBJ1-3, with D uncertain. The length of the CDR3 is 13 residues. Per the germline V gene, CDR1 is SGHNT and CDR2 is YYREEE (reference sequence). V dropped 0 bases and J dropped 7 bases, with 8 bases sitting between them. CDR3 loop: CASSLGKENTIYF. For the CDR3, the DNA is TGTGCCAGCAGCTTGGGGAAGGAGAACACCATATATTTT. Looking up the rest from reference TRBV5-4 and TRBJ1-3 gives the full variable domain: ETGVTQSPTHLIKTRGQQVTLRCSSQSGHNTVSWYQQALGQGPQFIFQYYREEENGRGNFPPRFSGLQFPNYSSELNVNALELDDSALYLCASSLGKENTIYFGEGSWLTVV.